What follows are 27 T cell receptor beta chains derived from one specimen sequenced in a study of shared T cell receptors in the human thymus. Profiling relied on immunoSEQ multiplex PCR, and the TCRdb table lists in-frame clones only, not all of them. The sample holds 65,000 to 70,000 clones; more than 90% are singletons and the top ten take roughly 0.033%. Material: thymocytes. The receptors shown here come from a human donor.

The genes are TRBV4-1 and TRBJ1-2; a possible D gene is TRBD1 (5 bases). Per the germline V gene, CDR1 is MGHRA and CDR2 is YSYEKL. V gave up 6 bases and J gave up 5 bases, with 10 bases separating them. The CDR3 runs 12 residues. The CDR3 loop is CASRAQGYGYTF. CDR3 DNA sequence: TGCGCCAGCAGAGCCCAGGGATATGGCTACACCTTC.

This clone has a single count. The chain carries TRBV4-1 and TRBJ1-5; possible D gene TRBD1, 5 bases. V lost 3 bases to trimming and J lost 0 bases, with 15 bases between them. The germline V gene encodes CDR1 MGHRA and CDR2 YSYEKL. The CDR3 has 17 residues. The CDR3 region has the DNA TGCGCCAGCAGCCATGAAAAGACAGAATATAGCAATCAGCCCCAGCATTTT. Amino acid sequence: CASSHEKTEYSNQPQHF.

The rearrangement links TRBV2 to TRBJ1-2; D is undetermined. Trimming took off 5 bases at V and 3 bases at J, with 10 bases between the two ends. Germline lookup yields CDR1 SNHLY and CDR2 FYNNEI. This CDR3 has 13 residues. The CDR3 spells CASSITAYYGYTF. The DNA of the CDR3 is TGTGCCAGCAGTATTACAGCCTACTATGGCTACACCTTC. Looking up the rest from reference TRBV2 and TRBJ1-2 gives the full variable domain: EPEVTQTPSHQVTQMGQEVILRCVPISNHLYFYWYRQILGQKVEFLVSFYNNEISEKSEIFDDQFSVERPDGSNFTLKIRSTKLEDSAMYFCASSITAYYGYTFGSGTRLTVV.

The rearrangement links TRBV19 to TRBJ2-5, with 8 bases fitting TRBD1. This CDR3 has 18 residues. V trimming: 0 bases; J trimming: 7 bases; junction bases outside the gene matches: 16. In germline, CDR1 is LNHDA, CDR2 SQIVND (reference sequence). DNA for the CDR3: TGTGCCAGTAGTATAGATAAGTACGACAGGGGCCGTGAGGGGACCCAGTACTTC. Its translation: CASSIDKYDRGREGTQYF.

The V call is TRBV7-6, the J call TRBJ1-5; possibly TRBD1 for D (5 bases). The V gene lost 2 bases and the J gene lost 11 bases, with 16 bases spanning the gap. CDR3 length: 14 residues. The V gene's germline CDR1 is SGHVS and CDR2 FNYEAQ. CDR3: CASSLTQGERSQHF. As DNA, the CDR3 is TGTGCCAGCAGCTTAACGCAGGGAGAAAGGTCCCAGCATTTT.

In DNA form, the CDR3 reads TGTGCCACCAGCAGACAACAGCTCAAAAGGTTGAACACTGAAGCTTTCTTT. Translated, it gives CATSRQQLKRLNTEAFF. The genes are TRBV15 and TRBJ1-1, with unresolved D. V was cut by 2 bases and J by 0 bases, with 16 bases left in between. Germline assignment: CDR1 LNHNV and CDR2 YYDKDF (reference sequence). The CDR3 consists of 17 residues.

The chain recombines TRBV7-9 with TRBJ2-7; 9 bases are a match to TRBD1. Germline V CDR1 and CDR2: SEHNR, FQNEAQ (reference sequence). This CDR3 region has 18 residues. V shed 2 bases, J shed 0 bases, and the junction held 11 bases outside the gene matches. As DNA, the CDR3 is TGTGCCAGCAGCTTACCGGACAGGGGCTGGGATAGCTCCTACGAGCAGTACTTC. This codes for CASSLPDRGWDSSYEQYF.

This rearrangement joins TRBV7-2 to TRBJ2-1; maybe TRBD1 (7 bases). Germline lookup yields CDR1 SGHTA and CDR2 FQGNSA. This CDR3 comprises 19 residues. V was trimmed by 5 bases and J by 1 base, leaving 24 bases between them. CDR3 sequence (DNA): TGTGCCAGCAGCCCGGCGTGGAGGGGGCCCGGTTTGTCCTACAATGAGCAGTTCTTC. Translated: CASSPAWRGPGLSYNEQFF.

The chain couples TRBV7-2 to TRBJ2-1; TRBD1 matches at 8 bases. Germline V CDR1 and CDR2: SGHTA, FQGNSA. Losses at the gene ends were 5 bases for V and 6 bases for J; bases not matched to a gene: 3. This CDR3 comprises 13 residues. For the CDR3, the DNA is TGTGCCAGCAGCCCCGGACAGGGCAATGAGCAGTTCTTC. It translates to CASSPGQGNEQFF.

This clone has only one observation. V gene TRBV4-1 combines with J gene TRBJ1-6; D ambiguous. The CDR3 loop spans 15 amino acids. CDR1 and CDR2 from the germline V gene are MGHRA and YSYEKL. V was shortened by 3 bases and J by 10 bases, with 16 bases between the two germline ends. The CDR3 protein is CASSHPTGRNSPLHF. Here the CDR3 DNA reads TGCGCCAGCAGCCACCCGACGGGGAGGAACTCACCCCTCCACTTT.

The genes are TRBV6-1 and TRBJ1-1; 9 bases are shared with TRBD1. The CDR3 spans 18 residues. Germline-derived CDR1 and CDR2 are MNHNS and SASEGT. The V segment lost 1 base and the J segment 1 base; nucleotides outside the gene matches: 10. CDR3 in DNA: TGTGCCAGCAGTGAAGTCCCGGGACAGGGTTGGAGGAACACTGAAGCTTTCTTT. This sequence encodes CASSEVPGQGWRNTEAFF.

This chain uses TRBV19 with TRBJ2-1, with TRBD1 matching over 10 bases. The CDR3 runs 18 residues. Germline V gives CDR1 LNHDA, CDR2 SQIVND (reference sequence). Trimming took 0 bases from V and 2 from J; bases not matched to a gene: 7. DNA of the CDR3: TGTGCCAGTAGTATAGATACCCGGGACAGGGGACCCTACAATGAGCAGTTCTTC. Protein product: CASSIDTRDRGPYNEQFF.

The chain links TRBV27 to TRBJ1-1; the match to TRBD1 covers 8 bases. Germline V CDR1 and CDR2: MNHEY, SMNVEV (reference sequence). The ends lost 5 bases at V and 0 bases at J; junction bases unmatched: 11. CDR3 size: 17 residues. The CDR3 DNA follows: TGTGCCAGCAGTCACTCCGGGACAGGAGGCTTGAACACTGAAGCTTTCTTT. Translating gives CASSHSGTGGLNTEAFF.

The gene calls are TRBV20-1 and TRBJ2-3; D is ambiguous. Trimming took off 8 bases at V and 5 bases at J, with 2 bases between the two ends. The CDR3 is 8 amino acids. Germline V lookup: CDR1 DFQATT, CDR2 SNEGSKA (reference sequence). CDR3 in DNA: TGCAGTAAAGATACGCAGTATTTT. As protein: CSKDTQYF.

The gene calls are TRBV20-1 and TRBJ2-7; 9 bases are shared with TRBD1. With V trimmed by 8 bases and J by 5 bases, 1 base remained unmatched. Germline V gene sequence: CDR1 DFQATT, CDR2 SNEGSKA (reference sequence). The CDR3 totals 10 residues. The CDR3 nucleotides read TGCAGTACAGGGGGCGACGAGCAGTACTTC. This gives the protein CSTGGDEQYF.

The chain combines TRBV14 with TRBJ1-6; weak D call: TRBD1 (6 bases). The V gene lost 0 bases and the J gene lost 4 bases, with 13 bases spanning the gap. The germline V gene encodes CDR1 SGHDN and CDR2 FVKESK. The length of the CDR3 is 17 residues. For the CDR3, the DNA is TGTGCCAGCAGCCAAGAAGCGGGGGCTTCGTATAATTCACCCCTCCACTTT. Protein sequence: CASSQEAGASYNSPLHF.

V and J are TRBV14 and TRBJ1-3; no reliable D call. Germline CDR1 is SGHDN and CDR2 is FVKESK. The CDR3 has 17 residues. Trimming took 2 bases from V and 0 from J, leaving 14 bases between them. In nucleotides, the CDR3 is TGTGCCAGCAGCCAAAGCCTCCGGGTTCGCTCTGGAAACACCATATATTTT. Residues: CASSQSLRVRSGNTIYF. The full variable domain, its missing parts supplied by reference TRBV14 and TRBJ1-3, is EAGVTQFPSHSVIEKGQTVTLRCDPISGHDNLYWYRRVMGKEIKFLLHFVKESKQDESGMPNNRFLAERTGGTYSTLKVQPAELEDSGVYFCASSQSLRVRSGNTIYFGEGSWLTVV.

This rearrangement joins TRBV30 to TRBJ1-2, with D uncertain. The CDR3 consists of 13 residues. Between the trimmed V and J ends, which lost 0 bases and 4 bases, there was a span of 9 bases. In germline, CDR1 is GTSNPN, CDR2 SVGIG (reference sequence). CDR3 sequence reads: CAWSVLESYGYTF. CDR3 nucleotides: TGTGCCTGGAGTGTATTGGAGTCCTATGGCTACACCTTC.

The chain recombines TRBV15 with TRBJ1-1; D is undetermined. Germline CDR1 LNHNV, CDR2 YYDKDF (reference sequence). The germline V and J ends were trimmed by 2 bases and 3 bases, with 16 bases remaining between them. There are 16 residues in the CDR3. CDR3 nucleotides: TGTGCCACCAGCAGACCCTCGGACCCTACGGACACTGAAGCTTTCTTT. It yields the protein CATSRPSDPTDTEAFF.

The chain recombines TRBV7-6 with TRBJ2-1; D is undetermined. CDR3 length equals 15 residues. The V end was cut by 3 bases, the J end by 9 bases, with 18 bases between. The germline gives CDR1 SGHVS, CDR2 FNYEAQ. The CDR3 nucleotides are TGTGCCAGCAGCTTTTCAGGAACCGTCTCAAGTGAGCAGTTCTTC. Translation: CASSFSGTVSSEQFF.

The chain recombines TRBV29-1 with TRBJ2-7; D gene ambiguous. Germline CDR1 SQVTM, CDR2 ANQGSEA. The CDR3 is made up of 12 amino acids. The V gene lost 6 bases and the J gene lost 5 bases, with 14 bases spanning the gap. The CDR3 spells CSVACSSDEQYF. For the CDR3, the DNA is TGCAGCGTCGCGTGTTCGTCGGACGAGCAGTACTTC.

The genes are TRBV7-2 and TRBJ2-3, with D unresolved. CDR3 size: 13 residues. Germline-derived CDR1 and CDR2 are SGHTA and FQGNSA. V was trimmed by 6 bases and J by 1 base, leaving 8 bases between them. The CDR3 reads CASRPQGTDTQYF. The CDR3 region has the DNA TGTGCCAGCAGACCACAAGGCACAGATACGCAGTATTTT.

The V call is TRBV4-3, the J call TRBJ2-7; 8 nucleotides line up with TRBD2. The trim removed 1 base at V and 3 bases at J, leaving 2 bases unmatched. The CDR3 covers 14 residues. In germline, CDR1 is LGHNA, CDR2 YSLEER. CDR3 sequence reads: CASSQGTSSYEQYF. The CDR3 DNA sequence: TGCGCCAGCAGCCAAGGGACTAGCAGCTACGAGCAGTACTTC.

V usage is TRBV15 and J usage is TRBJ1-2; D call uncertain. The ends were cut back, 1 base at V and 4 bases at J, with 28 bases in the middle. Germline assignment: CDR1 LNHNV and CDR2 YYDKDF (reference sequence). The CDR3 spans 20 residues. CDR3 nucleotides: TGTGCCACCAGCAGAGTCTCAACCGGAGAAAAGGGTATTTCTTCCTATGGCTACACCTTC. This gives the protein CATSRVSTGEKGISSYGYTF.

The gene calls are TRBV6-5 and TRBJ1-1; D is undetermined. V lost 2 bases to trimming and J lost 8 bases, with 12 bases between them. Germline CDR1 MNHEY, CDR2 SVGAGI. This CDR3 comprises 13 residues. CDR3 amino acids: CASSYREGREAFF. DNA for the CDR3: TGTGCCAGCAGTTACCGAGAAGGGCGCGAAGCTTTCTTT.

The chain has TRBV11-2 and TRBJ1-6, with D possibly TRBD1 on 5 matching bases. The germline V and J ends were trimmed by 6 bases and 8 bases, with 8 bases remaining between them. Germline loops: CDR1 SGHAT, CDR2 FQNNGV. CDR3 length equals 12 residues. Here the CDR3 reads CASRPGDSPLHF. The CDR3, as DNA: TGTGCCAGCAGGCCGGGGGATTCACCCCTCCACTTT. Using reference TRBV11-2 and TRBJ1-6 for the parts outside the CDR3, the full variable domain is EAGVAQSPRYKIIEKRQSVAFWCNPISGHATLYWYQQILGQGPKLLIQFQNNGVVDDSQLPKDRFSAERLKGVDSTLKIQPAKLEDSAVYLCASRPGDSPLHFGNGTRLTVT.

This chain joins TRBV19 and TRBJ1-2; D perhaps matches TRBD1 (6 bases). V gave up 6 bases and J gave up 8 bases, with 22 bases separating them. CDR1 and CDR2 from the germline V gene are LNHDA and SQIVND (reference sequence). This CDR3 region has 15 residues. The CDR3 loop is CASSLPPGTREGYTF. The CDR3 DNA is TGTGCCAGTAGCCTGCCGCCCGGGACACGAGAGGGCTACACCTTC. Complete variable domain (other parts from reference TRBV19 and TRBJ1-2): DGGITQSPKYLFRKEGQNVTLSCEQNLNHDAMYWYRQDPGQGLRLIYYSQIVNDFQKGDIAEGYSVSREKKESFPLTVTSAQKNPTAFYLCASSLPPGTREGYTFGSGTRLTVV.